This is a list of T cell receptor beta chains from one sample in a study of control samples from healthy donors and cancer patients. Repertoires were generated with immunoSEQ multiplex PCR, while TCRdb's copy carries only in-frame clones and drops some. The data contain some 130,000 clones, about 91% of them seen just once; the ten biggest clones take up about 3.2%. Sequenced material: blood. Source of these receptors: a man between 40 and 49 years old in good health. CDR3s include the opening cysteine and the closing phenylalanine or tryptophan. D genes are given only for firm matches. Some rows mark clone size as missing; the rest say once, few, many or name a class of expanded clone.

clone size	V gene	D gene	J gene	CDR3 protein	CDR3 DNA
-	TRBV7-3	-	TRBJ1-1	CASSPGTANTEAFF	TGTGCCAGCAGCCCCGGGACGGCCAACACTGAAGCTTTCTTT
-	TRBV6-4	-	TRBJ1-6	CASSGVGGGNSPLHF	TGTGCCAGCAGTGGGGTTGGAGGGGGTAATTCACCCCTCCACTTT
-	TRBV6-5	TRBD2	TRBJ2-3	CASTTGTSAADTQYF	TGTGCCAGCACCACCGGGACTAGCGCTGCAGATACGCAGTATTTT
-	TRBV2	TRBD1	TRBJ1-3	CASSENLTGGSGNTIYF	TGTGCCAGCAGTGAAAACCTAACAGGGGGCTCTGGAAACACCATATATTTT
-	TRBV9	TRBD1	TRBJ1-2	CASSVGQGNYGYTF	TGTGCCAGCAGCGTAGGACAGGGGAACTATGGCTACACCTTC
few	TRBV4-3	TRBD1	TRBJ1-5	CASSQARDSGSNQPQHF	TGCGCCAGCAGCCAGGCGAGGGACAGCGGATCCAATCAGCCCCAGCATTTT
-	TRBV18	TRBD2	TRBJ2-2	CASSPLLAGDVANTGELFF	TGTGCCAGCTCACCGCTCTTAGCGGGGGATGTAGCGAACACCGGGGAGCTGTTTTTT
-	TRBV18	TRBD2	TRBJ2-5	CASSPGLAEETQYF	TGTGCCAGCTCACCGGGACTAGCGGAAGAGACCCAGTACTTC
-	TRBV5-1	-	TRBJ2-2	CASSLELAGELFF	TGCGCCAGCAGCTTGGAGCTGGCCGGGGAGCTGTTTTTT
-	TRBV10-1	TRBD1	TRBJ1-6	CASSRDSSYNSPLHF	TGCGCCAGCAGTCGGGACAGCTCCTATAATTCACCCCTCCACTTT
once	TRBV5-1	TRBD1	TRBJ1-1	CASSLQTGTGNTEAFF	TGCGCCAGCAGCTTGCAGACCGGGACAGGGAACACTGAAGCTTTCTTT
few	TRBV7-6	TRBD2	TRBJ2-1	CASSLAAGGRGEQFF	TGTGCCAGCAGCTTAGCGGCGGGGGGGCGTGGTGAGCAGTTCTTC
-	TRBV12-3/TRBV12-4	TRBD1	TRBJ1-2	CASSTQGAYGYTF	TGTGCCAGCAGTACTCAGGGGGCCTATGGCTACACCTTC
-	TRBV11-3	-	TRBJ2-6	CASSLGLLRSGANVLTF	TGTGCCAGCAGCTTAGGCCTTTTGAGATCTGGGGCCAACGTCCTGACTTTC
-	TRBV11-2	TRBD1	TRBJ2-5	CASSSPGTGVETQYF	TGTGCCAGCAGCTCTCCCGGGACAGGGGTAGAGACCCAGTACTTC
-	TRBV3-1/TRBV3-2	TRBD2	TRBJ2-1	CASSPSERGGANEQFF	TGTGCCAGCAGCCCCTCTGAGCGGGGGGGTGCCAATGAGCAGTTCTTC
-	TRBV6-5	-	TRBJ1-1	CASSSTQNTEAFF	TGTGCCAGCAGTTCGACACAGAACACTGAAGCTTTCTTT
-	TRBV2	TRBD1	TRBJ1-2	CASSLQGHDYGYTF	TGTGCCAGCAGTTTACAGGGGCACGACTATGGCTACACCTTC
-	TRBV7-8	TRBD1	TRBJ1-6	CASSLGGQGSPLHF	TGTGCCAGCAGCTTAGGGGGACAGGGGTCACCCCTCCACTTT
-	TRBV20-1	-	TRBJ2-5	CSARPQLTQYF	TGCAGTGCTAGACCCCAATTGACCCAGTACTTC
-	TRBV29-1	TRBD1	TRBJ1-1	CSVLRDRGGGEAFF	TGCAGCGTCCTACGAGACAGGGGGGGCGGTGAAGCTTTCTTT
-	TRBV7-3	-	TRBJ2-2	CASSPIADVGGELFF	TGTGCCAGCAGCCCGATAGCGGACGTTGGGGGGGAGCTGTTTTTT
-	TRBV7-2	TRBD2	TRBJ2-1	CASSQQGLVLFF	TGTGCCAGCAGTCAACAAGGACTAGTTTTGTTCTTC
once	TRBV21-1	-	TRBJ1-4	CASSKCSPGDSTNEKLFF	TGTGCCAGCAGCAAATGTTCACCAGGGGACTCAACTAATGAAAAACTGTTTTTT
-	TRBV15	-	TRBJ1-2	CATSRETGGRLYGYTF	TGTGCCACCAGCAGAGAAACAGGTGGAAGGCTTTATGGCTACACCTTC
-	TRBV2	-	TRBJ1-5	CASSEGRIGDQPQHF	TGTGCCAGCAGTGAAGGGCGAATCGGGGATCAGCCCCAGCATTTT
-	TRBV3-1/TRBV3-2	-	TRBJ1-2	CASSQDTTGNGYTF	TGTGCCAGCAGCCAAGATACCACAGGGAATGGCTACACCTTC
-	TRBV6-6	-	TRBJ1-2	CASSQDGLYGYTF	TGTGCCAGCAGTCAGGACGGTTTGTATGGCTACACCTTC
-	TRBV9	-	TRBJ1-1	CASSVAPNTEAFF	TGTGCCAGCAGCGTAGCACCGAACACTGAAGCTTTCTTT
-	TRBV5-4	-	TRBJ1-2	CASSLVQGRGYTF	TGTGCCAGCAGCTTGGTGCAGGGACGGGGCTACACCTTC
-	TRBV2	-	TRBJ2-6	CASSETGANVLTF	TGTGCCAGCAGTGAAACTGGGGCCAACGTCCTGACTTTC
once	TRBV5-6	-	TRBJ2-7	CASSPGSGSYEQYF	TGTGCCAGCAGCCCGGGGTCGGGATCCTACGAGCAGTACTTC
-	TRBV5-3	TRBD1	TRBJ2-7	CARSLPGQGIYEQYF	TGTGCCAGAAGCCTACCGGGACAGGGGATTTACGAGCAGTACTTC
-	TRBV24-1	-	TRBJ2-1	CATSDPTGHTYNEQFF	TGTGCCACCAGTGACCCCACGGGACATACCTACAATGAGCAGTTCTTC
-	TRBV2	-	TRBJ1-5	CASSGGFFSNQPQHF	TGTGCCAGCAGTGGGGGGTTCTTTAGCAATCAGCCCCAGCATTTT
-	TRBV7-9	-	TRBJ2-5	CAISLRETQYF	TGTGCCATCTCACTTCGCGAGACCCAGTACTTC
-	TRBV5-6	-	TRBJ1-4	CASSLETNEKLFF	TGTGCCAGCAGCCTCGAAACTAATGAAAAACTGTTTTTT
few	TRBV24-1	TRBD1	TRBJ1-1	CATSDYRGYGTEAFF	TGTGCCACCAGTGACTACAGGGGGTATGGCACTGAAGCTTTCTTT
-	TRBV27	TRBD2	TRBJ2-5	CASRPLGASGEKTQYF	TGTGCCAGCAGACCCCTCGGGGCTAGCGGGGAGAAGACCCAGTACTTC
few	TRBV18	-	TRBJ1-2	CASSPADNYGYTF	TGTGCCAGCTCCCCGGCCGACAACTATGGCTACACCTTC
few	TRBV7-6	-	TRBJ2-3	CASSLVGADTQYF	TGTGCCAGCAGCTTAGTCGGGGCAGATACGCAGTATTTT
-	TRBV2	-	TRBJ1-5	CASSDLGGQGGQPQHF	TGTGCCAGCAGCGATCTAGGCGGGCAGGGTGGACAGCCCCAGCATTTT
-	TRBV4-3	-	TRBJ1-3	CASSQGGAGNTIYF	TGCGCCAGCAGCCAAGGTGGGGCTGGAAACACCATATATTTT
-	TRBV7-3	-	TRBJ2-1	CASSLSPGNVVNEQFF	TGTGCCAGCAGCTTAAGTCCGGGGAACGTGGTAAATGAGCAGTTCTTC
once	TRBV9	-	TRBJ2-5	CASSVVWGTQETQYF	TGTGCCAGCAGCGTAGTTTGGGGGACACAAGAGACCCAGTACTTC
-	TRBV19	-	TRBJ2-7	CASIDSYSYEQYF	TGTGCCAGCATCGACTCGTACTCCTACGAGCAGTACTTC
-	TRBV7-2	-	TRBJ1-3	CASSLAQSNFGNTIYF	TGTGCCAGCAGCTTAGCGCAGAGTAACTTTGGAAACACCATATATTTT
-	TRBV10-2	-	TRBJ2-2	CASSEGARTGELFF	TGCGCCAGCAGTGAGGGGGCTCGCACCGGGGAGCTGTTTTTT
-	TRBV20-1	-	TRBJ1-2	CSASNSAAGMYGYTF	TGCAGTGCTAGTAACTCTGCGGCAGGGATGTATGGCTACACCTTC
-	TRBV7-3	TRBD1	TRBJ1-1	CASSLDREEGTEAFF	TGTGCCAGCAGCCTGGACAGGGAGGAAGGTACTGAAGCTTTCTTT
few	TRBV10-3	-	TRBJ1-1	CAISEPGGSRTAFF	TGTGCCATCAGTGAGCCGGGCGGCAGTAGGACAGCTTTCTTT